The rows below give T cell receptor beta chains drawn from one sample of a study of T-cell memory formation after mild COVID-19. In TCRdb, the 5' RACE reads were re-called with MiXCR into one record per CDR3 protein. There are 300,000 to 400,000 distinct CDR3 sequences in the sample; about a sixth occur only once, and around 22% lies in the top ten. The sample taken for sequencing was PBMCs or a T cell subset sorted from them (not recorded which). These TCRs come from a young man who had mild COVID-19 (a few samples of this study predate the infection). Cell type and time point are not known. CDR3s include the opening cysteine and the closing phenylalanine or tryptophan. D genes are given only for firm matches. Clone size is given for some rows only: seen once, a few or many times, or a class if the clone is expanded.

v_gene: TRBV7-2
j_gene: TRBJ2-5
abundance: few
d_gene: TRBD1
len: 15
CDR3nt: TGTGCCAGCAGCCCGCCTCCGGGACAGGGAGAGACCCAGTACTTC
CDR3aa: CASSPPPGQGETQYF

v_gene: TRBV12-3/TRBV12-4
j_gene: TRBJ1-4
abundance: few
d_gene: TRBD1
len: 15
CDR3nt: TGTGCCAGCAGTTCCCCCGGGACAGGGCATGAAAAACTGTTTTTT
CDR3aa: CASSSPGTGHEKLFF

v_gene: TRBV20-1
j_gene: TRBJ1-1
abundance: few
d_gene: NA
len: 13
CDR3nt: TGCAGTGCCCCCAGGGGCATGAACACTGAAGCTTTCTTT
CDR3aa: CSAPRGMNTEAFF

v_gene: TRBV6-1
j_gene: TRBJ1-1
abundance: few
d_gene: NA
len: 13
CDR3nt: TGTGCCAGCAGTGAACGTGAGAACACTGAAGCTTTCTTT
CDR3aa: CASSERENTEAFF

v_gene: TRBV4-3
j_gene: TRBJ1-2
abundance: few
d_gene: TRBD1
len: 17
CDR3nt: TGCGCCAGCAGCCAAGACGTCCCGGGACAGGGGTTTGGGGGCTACACCTTC
CDR3aa: CASSQDVPGQGFGGYTF

v_gene: TRBV12-3/TRBV12-4
j_gene: TRBJ1-6
abundance: NA
d_gene: NA
len: 15
CDR3nt: TGTGCCAGCAGTTCCCTGAAAGCTTGGGGTTCACCCCTCCACTTT
CDR3aa: CASSSLKAWGSPLHF

v_gene: TRBV7-2
j_gene: TRBJ2-4
abundance: many
d_gene: NA
len: 15
CDR3nt: TGTGCCAGCAGCTTAGTAGTGCAGGGGAGGGACATTCAGTACTTC
CDR3aa: CASSLVVQGRDIQYF

v_gene: TRBV7-9
j_gene: TRBJ1-1
abundance: NA
d_gene: NA
len: 12
CDR3nt: TGTGCCTCAAGGCCCGGGAACACTGAAGCTTTCTTT
CDR3aa: CASRPGNTEAFF

v_gene: TRBV7-8
j_gene: TRBJ1-2
abundance: NA
d_gene: NA
len: 15
CDR3nt: TGTGCCAGCAGCCCGGATACAGGGTCTGCGGCTGGCTACACCTTC
CDR3aa: CASSPDTGSAAGYTF

v_gene: TRBV6-2/TRBV6-3
j_gene: TRBJ2-1
abundance: NA
d_gene: TRBD1
len: 13
CDR3nt: TGTGCCAGCAGTTATCAGGGGGCGTCCGAGCAGTTCTTC
CDR3aa: CASSYQGASEQFF

v_gene: TRBV3-1
j_gene: TRBJ2-7
abundance: NA
d_gene: TRBD1
len: 15
CDR3nt: TGTGCCAGCAGCCATCGCCGGGACAGAGGCTACGAGCAGTACTTC
CDR3aa: CASSHRRDRGYEQYF

v_gene: TRBV20-1
j_gene: TRBJ1-4
abundance: few
d_gene: TRBD1
len: 13
CDR3nt: TGCAGTGCTTTGACAGGGGAGAATGAAAAACTGTTTTTT
CDR3aa: CSALTGENEKLFF

v_gene: TRBV6-1
j_gene: TRBJ2-7
abundance: NA
d_gene: NA
len: 14
CDR3nt: TGTGCCAGCAGCGCGGAATCCGGGGTTACCGAGCAGTACTTC
CDR3aa: CASSAESGVTEQYF

v_gene: TRBV6-2/TRBV6-3
j_gene: TRBJ1-5
abundance: NA
d_gene: TRBD1
len: 12
CDR3nt: TGTGCCAGCAATGACAGGGTTGGGCCCCAGCATTTT
CDR3aa: CASNDRVGPQHF

v_gene: TRBV18
j_gene: TRBJ2-1
abundance: few
d_gene: NA
len: 11
CDR3nt: TGTGCCAGCTCACCGAAAAATGAGCAGTTCTTC
CDR3aa: CASSPKNEQFF

v_gene: TRBV7-2
j_gene: TRBJ2-7
abundance: few
d_gene: NA
len: 14
CDR3nt: TGTGCCAGCAGCTTAAGTGGGGGGATCTACGAGCAGTACTTC
CDR3aa: CASSLSGGIYEQYF

v_gene: TRBV29-1
j_gene: TRBJ2-7
abundance: few
d_gene: NA
len: 13
CDR3nt: TGCAGCGTTTATTTAGGTAGCTCCTACGAGCAGTACTTC
CDR3aa: CSVYLGSSYEQYF

v_gene: TRBV20-1
j_gene: TRBJ2-3
abundance: few
d_gene: TRBD2
len: 14
CDR3nt: TGCAGTGCTCTGAGCGGGGGGGCCAAAGATACGCAGTATTTT
CDR3aa: CSALSGGAKDTQYF

v_gene: TRBV18
j_gene: TRBJ1-1
abundance: NA
d_gene: TRBD1
len: 16
CDR3nt: TGTGCCAGCTCACCAATATCCCCCAGGGGGCTCACTGAAGCTTTCTTT
CDR3aa: CASSPISPRGLTEAFF

v_gene: TRBV29-1
j_gene: TRBJ2-3
abundance: few
d_gene: NA
len: 11
CDR3nt: TGCAGCGTCCGAGACACAGATACGCAGTATTTT
CDR3aa: CSVRDTDTQYF

v_gene: TRBV30
j_gene: TRBJ1-5
abundance: NA
d_gene: TRBD1
len: 15
CDR3nt: TGTGCCTGGAGTTTACCTCCCGACAGGGTGAATCCCCAGCATTTT
CDR3aa: CAWSLPPDRVNPQHF

v_gene: TRBV5-1
j_gene: TRBJ2-5
abundance: NA
d_gene: NA
len: 14
CDR3nt: TGCGCCAGCAGCGTAACTAGGAGGCAAGAGACCCAGTACTTC
CDR3aa: CASSVTRRQETQYF

v_gene: TRBV14
j_gene: TRBJ2-5
abundance: few
d_gene: TRBD2
len: 18
CDR3nt: TGTGCCAGCAGCCAAGGGGCGACTAGCGGGGGACAGGCGGAGACCCAGTACTTC
CDR3aa: CASSQGATSGGQAETQYF

v_gene: TRBV11-2
j_gene: TRBJ2-4
abundance: NA
d_gene: TRBD1
len: 16
CDR3nt: TGTGCCAGCAGCTTAGTCGGACAGGGATTAAAAAACATTCAGTACTTC
CDR3aa: CASSLVGQGLKNIQYF

v_gene: TRBV29-1
j_gene: TRBJ2-2
abundance: many
d_gene: TRBD2
len: 14
CDR3nt: TGCAGCCCGGGACTAGCGGGCTACACCGGGGAGCTGTTTTTT
CDR3aa: CSPGLAGYTGELFF

v_gene: TRBV20-1
j_gene: TRBJ2-4
abundance: few
d_gene: NA
len: 16
CDR3nt: TGCAGTGCTAGTCTGGCGGGGCAGCTAGCCAAAAACATTCAGTACTTC
CDR3aa: CSASLAGQLAKNIQYF

v_gene: TRBV6-6
j_gene: TRBJ2-1
abundance: few
d_gene: TRBD2
len: 15
CDR3nt: TGTGCCAGCAGTTACATACCGGGGGGCTACAATGAGCAGTTCTTC
CDR3aa: CASSYIPGGYNEQFF

v_gene: TRBV7-6
j_gene: TRBJ2-5
abundance: few
d_gene: TRBD1
len: 16
CDR3nt: TGTGCCAGCAGCCTCAAACCGGGACAGGGAGGAGAGACCCAGTACTTC
CDR3aa: CASSLKPGQGGETQYF

v_gene: TRBV12-3/TRBV12-4
j_gene: TRBJ2-2
abundance: few
d_gene: NA
len: 15
CDR3nt: TGTGCCAGCAGTTCGCCCGGGTACAAGACCGGGGAGCTGTTTTTT
CDR3aa: CASSSPGYKTGELFF

v_gene: TRBV4-3
j_gene: TRBJ1-3
abundance: many
d_gene: NA
len: 15
CDR3nt: TGCGCCAGCAGCCAAGGCGGTTGGAGGGTGGACACCATATATTTT
CDR3aa: CASSQGGWRVDTIYF

v_gene: TRBV7-2
j_gene: TRBJ2-3
abundance: many
d_gene: TRBD2
len: 17
CDR3nt: TGTGCCAGCAGCTTCCTCCGACTAGCGGGGGGTACAGATACGCAGTATTTT
CDR3aa: CASSFLRLAGGTDTQYF

v_gene: TRBV7-8
j_gene: TRBJ2-3
abundance: many
d_gene: NA
len: 14
CDR3nt: TGTGCCAGCAGCTTAGAGTCAGGGGCAGATACGCAGTATTTT
CDR3aa: CASSLESGADTQYF

v_gene: TRBV5-1
j_gene: TRBJ1-1
abundance: few
d_gene: NA
len: 14
CDR3nt: TGCGCCAGCAGCTTCTCCGGGCCCCACACTGAAGCTTTCTTT
CDR3aa: CASSFSGPHTEAFF

v_gene: TRBV6-1
j_gene: TRBJ2-3
abundance: NA
d_gene: NA
len: 13
CDR3nt: TGTGCCAGCAGTGACCCGAGCCGATATACGCAGTATTTT
CDR3aa: CASSDPSRYTQYF

v_gene: TRBV5-1
j_gene: TRBJ1-1
abundance: NA
d_gene: NA
len: 15
CDR3nt: TGCGCCAGCAGCTTGGTTGGGGGAGAGAACACTGAAGCTTTCTTT
CDR3aa: CASSLVGGENTEAFF

v_gene: TRBV20-1
j_gene: TRBJ2-4
abundance: many
d_gene: TRBD2
len: 15
CDR3nt: TGCAGTGCTAGACCCTACGGGACTAGCGGGCTGATTCAGTACTTC
CDR3aa: CSARPYGTSGLIQYF